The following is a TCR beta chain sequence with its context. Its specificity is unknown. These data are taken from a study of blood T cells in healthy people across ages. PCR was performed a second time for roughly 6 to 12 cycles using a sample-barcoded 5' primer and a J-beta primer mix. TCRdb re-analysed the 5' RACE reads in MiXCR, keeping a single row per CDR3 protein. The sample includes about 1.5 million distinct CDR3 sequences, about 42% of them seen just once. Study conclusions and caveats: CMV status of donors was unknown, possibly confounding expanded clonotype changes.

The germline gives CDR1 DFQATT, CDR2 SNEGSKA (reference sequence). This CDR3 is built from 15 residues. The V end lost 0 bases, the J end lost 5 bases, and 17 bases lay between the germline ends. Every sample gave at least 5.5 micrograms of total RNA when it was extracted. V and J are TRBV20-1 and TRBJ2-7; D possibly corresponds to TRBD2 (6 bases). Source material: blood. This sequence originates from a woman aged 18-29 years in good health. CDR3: CSAREISGLGNEQYF. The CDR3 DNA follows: TGCAGTGCTAGAGAAATTTCGGGACTTGGCAACGAGCAGTACTTC.